Detailed here is one T cell receptor beta chain. Its antigen is not identified. At one end the junction does not follow the germline gene, possibly because of a read error. There are 9 residues in the CDR3. Germline lookup yields CDR1 MNHEY and CDR2 SMNVEV (reference sequence). The data were taken from a study of T cell repertoires in cytomegalovirus infection. Whole-study findings and limits: Clonotype analysis showed dominance of the ex vivo response by HLA-C-restricted CMV-specific TCR beta clonotypes.

MiXCR was run by TCRdb on the reads, yielding one entry per CDR3 protein. This sample carries about 900,000 distinct CDR3 sequences, roughly 30% of them seen once, and the ten largest clones take 10% to 15%. The rearrangement uses TRBV27 and TRBJ2-1; D unresolved. The material sequenced was cultured CD8+ T cells from PBMCs, taken from culture after CMV antigen stimulation. The source is a human donor in good health (CMV status not recorded). Some clones in this sample may be carry-over from other donors' samples. The CDR3: CASSPPTYF. The CDR3 DNA sequence: TGTGCCAGCAGTCCCCCGACGTACTTC.